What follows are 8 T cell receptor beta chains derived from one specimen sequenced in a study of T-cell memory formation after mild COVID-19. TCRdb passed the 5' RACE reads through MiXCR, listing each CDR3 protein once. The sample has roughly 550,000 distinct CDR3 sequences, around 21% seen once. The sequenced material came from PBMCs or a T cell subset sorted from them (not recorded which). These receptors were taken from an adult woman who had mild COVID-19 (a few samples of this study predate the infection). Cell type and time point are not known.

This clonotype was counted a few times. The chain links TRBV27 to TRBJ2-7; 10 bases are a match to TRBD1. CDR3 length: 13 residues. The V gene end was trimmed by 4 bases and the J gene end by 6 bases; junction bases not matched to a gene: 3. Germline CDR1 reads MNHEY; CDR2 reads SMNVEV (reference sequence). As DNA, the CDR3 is TGTGCCAGCAGTTGGACAGGGGGGAGCGAGCAGTACTTC. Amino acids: CASSWTGGSEQYF.

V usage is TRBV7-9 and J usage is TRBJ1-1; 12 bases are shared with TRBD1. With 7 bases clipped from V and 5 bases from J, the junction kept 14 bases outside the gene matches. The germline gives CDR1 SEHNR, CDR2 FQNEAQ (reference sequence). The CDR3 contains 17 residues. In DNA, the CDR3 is TGTGCCAGCAACGAGCCGGGGCGGGACAGGGGGCTGACTGAAGCTTTCTTT. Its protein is CASNEPGRDRGLTEAFF.

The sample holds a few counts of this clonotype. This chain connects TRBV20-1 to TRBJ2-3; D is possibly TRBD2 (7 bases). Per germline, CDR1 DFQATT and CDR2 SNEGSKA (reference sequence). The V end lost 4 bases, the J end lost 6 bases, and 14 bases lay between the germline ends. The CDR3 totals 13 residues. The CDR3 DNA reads TGCAGTGCTAAACGGGGGGCGGCGGATACGCAGTATTTT. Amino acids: CSAKRGAADTQYF.

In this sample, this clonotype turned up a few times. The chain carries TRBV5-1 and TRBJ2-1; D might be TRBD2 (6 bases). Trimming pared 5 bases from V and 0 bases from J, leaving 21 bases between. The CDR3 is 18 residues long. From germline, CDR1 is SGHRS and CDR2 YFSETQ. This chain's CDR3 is CASRPTGSGFRSYNEQFF. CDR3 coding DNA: TGCGCCAGCAGGCCGACGGGGAGCGGGTTCCGCTCCTACAATGAGCAGTTCTTC.

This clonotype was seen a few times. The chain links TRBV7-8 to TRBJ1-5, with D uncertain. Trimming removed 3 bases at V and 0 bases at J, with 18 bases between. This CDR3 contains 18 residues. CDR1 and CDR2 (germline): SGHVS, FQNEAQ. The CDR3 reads CASSFGDMHGRSNQPQHF. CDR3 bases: TGTGCCAGCAGCTTTGGGGATATGCACGGACGTAGCAATCAGCCCCAGCATTTT.

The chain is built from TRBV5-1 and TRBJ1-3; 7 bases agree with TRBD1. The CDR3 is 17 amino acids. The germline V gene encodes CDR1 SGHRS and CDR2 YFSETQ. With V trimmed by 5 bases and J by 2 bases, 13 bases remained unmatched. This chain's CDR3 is CASSSDYEQGAGNTIYF. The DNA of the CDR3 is TGCGCCAGCAGTTCCGATTACGAGCAGGGGGCTGGAAACACCATATATTTT.

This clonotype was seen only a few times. The CDR3 is CASSLYGQGGNEKLFF. CDR3 DNA sequence: TGCGCCAGCAGCTTGTATGGACAGGGTGGTAATGAAAAACTGTTTTTT. The chain employs TRBV5-1 and TRBJ1-4; 8 nucleotides align to TRBD1. CDR1 and CDR2 (germline): SGHRS, YFSETQ. Trimming cost V 1 base and J 4 bases; bases outside gene matches: 6. The CDR3 runs to 16 residues.

This CDR3 reads CASSYSPSGVLYNEQFF. The CDR3 bases are TGTGCCAGCAGTTACTCACCTAGCGGGGTATTATACAATGAGCAGTTCTTC. This chain uses TRBV6-5 with TRBJ2-1; 9 positions match TRBD2. In germline, CDR1 is MNHEY, CDR2 SVGAGI. Germline trimming cut 0 bases from V and 4 bases from J; bases unmatched to any gene: 7. The length of the CDR3 is 17 residues.